This TCR beta chain derives from a study of Tregs in tolerant kidney transplant recipients. The table came from immunoSEQ multiplex PCR; TCRdb's copy has only in-frame clones and leaves some out. The sample has hundreds of thousands of clones; roughly four fifths are singletons. Trimming shortened V by 4 bases and J by 6 bases, and 18 bases separated the two germline ends. This CDR3 has 15 amino acids. Germline-derived CDR1 and CDR2 are SGHRS and YFSETQ. The sequencing sample was made of CD4+ T cells from blood. This receptor was obtained from a human donor in good health. This sequence joins TRBV5-1 and TRBJ2-3, with no clear D. The CDR3 DNA reads TGCGCCAGCAGCCGGATGGGTAGCCCCGGGGATACGCAGTATTTT. Protein product: CASSRMGSPGDTQYF.